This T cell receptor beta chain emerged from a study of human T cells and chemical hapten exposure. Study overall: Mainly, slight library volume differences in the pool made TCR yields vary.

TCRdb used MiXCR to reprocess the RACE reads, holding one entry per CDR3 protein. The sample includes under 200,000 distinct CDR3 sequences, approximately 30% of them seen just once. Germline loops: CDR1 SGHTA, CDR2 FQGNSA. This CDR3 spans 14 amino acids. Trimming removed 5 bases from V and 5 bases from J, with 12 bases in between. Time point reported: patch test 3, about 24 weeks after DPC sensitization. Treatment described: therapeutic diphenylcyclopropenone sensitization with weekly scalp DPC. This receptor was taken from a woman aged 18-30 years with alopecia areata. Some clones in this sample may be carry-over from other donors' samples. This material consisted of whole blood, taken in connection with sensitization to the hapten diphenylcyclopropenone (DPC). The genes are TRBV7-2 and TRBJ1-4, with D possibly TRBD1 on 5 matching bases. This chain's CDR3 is CASSRDGTNEKLFF. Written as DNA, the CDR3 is TGTGCCAGCAGCCGGGACGGCACAAATGAAAAACTGTTTTTT.